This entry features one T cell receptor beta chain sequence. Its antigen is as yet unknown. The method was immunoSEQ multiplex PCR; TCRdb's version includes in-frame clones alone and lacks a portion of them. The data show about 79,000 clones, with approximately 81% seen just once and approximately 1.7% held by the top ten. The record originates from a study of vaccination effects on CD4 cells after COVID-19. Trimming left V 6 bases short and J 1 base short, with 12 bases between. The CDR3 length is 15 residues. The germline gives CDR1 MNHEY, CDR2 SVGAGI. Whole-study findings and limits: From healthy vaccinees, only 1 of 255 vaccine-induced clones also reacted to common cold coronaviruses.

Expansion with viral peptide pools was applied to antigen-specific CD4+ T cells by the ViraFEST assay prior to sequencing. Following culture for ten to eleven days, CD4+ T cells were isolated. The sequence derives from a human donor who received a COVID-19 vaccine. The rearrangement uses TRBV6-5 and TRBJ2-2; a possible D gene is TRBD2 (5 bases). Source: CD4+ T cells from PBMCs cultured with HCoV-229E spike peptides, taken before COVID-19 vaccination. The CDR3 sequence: CASSFGVMNTGELFF. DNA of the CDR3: TGTGCCAGCAGCTTCGGGGTTATGAACACCGGGGAGCTGTTTTTT.